This TCR beta chain comes out of a study of cytomegalovirus exposure and HLA in healthy donors (TCRdb year 2017). General notes on the study: In an earlier analysis of under 600 of the donors, 276 Gb of sequence data and some 120 million unique TCR beta sequences from 150 million to 200 million T cells were reported. A later analysis re-examined previously published TCR beta repertoires from more than 600 donors and added high-resolution HLA genotyping to investigate patterns of TCR occurrence. Genome-wide SNP genotypes for about three fifths of the roughly 670 donors were used in a later genetic analysis, which treated that subset as a discovery cohort. Across some 400 genotyped donors of the cohort, an average of approximately 200,000 unique TCR beta nucleotide sequences per donor were sequenced, and roughly 20% of those sequences were non-productive. Alongside the repertoire data, information on donor age, sex, ethnicity and CMV serostatus was compiled. Along with the approximately 650-subject first cohort, a separate validation cohort of over a hundred different subjects was used. Class I and class II HLA loci were covered by the typing at four-digit resolution. The study profiled the T cell repertoires of 550 to 700 subjects by immunosequencing and related them to cytomegalovirus serostatus. Among the roughly 410 genotyped donors, approximately 82% belonged to the genetic ancestry cluster associated with self-reported Caucasian donors. The study was designed to test whether signatures of past pathogen exposure could be identified by cataloging public T cell receptors. An early release that covered several hundred HLA-typed donors contained about 300 gigabases of sequencing data and approximately 85 million unique TCR sequences. Rather than using new phenotypic data, the later analysis identified candidate immune exposures from TCR beta sequences and from how often those sequences occurred across donors. Because of strong linkage in the cohort, five DR-DQ haplotypes were treated as single units for association and clustering. Every discovery cohort repertoire had been produced on one sequencing platform. In an earlier analysis of 587 of the donors, high-throughput TCR beta sequencing was used to judge whether each TCR beta V gene segment behaved as functional or pseudogenic. Typing coverage differed by locus: A, B, C, DRB1 and DQB1 were typed in roughly 620-630 donors, DQA1 in about 500, DPA1 in over 600, and DPB1 in 472. To predict cytomegalovirus infection status, the study combined high-throughput TCR immunosequencing, statistical association of individual TCRs with disease status, and machine learning. Broader findings and caveats from the paper: The only immune exposure information available for the cohort was CMV serostatus. Only TCR beta chains were sequenced in this cohort, and the absence of alpha or paired-chain data limited detectable features. In a later analysis, HLA-associated TCR beta chains were found to be more clonally expanded and to have lower generation probabilities than equally common non-associated chains. In both the original and validation cohorts, the classifier was reported to diagnose cytomegalovirus status with high specificity and sensitivity. Most TCR sequences were seen in very few donors, while some public TCRs were found in many individuals. According to a later analysis, most CMV-associated TCR beta chains appeared to be HLA-restricted, and the HLA associations seemed to be driven largely by CMV exposure. In a later analysis, the rate of TCR association differed among HLA loci, with DRB1 alleles having the most associated TCRs and HLA-C alleles having the fewest. Linkage disequilibrium might explain the correlated functional status among segregating V segments, but an unknown experimental factor could not be ruled out. The authors suggested that the approach could potentially be generalized to other disease states and immunological phenotypes. The presence/absence analyses assumed that sequencing depth was roughly uniform across donors, and that assumption may not be true. A further reported finding was that TCR beta sequences accurately predicted the HLA-A and HLA-B alleles for most subjects in the first cohort. The 87-base-pair reads could not distinguish some IMGT-functional V segments, including TRBV6-2 and TRBV6-3, so those segments were excluded. Assigning TCR associations to individual alleles was difficult when HLA alleles, especially DR and DQ, strongly co-occurred. In a later genetic analysis, a missense DCLRE1C variant was associated with V-gene and J-gene trimming of TCR beta chains, and the association was replicated in an independent cohort. Several of the top co-occurrence clusters appeared to be linked to parvovirus B19, influenza, CMV and Epstein-Barr virus, according to a later analysis. Because counts were too low, roughly 18 rarely observed V segments, including chromosome 9 orphons, were left out of the earlier analysis of 587 of the donors. A group of highly shared sequence variants was considered likely to be a technical artifact of the sequencing pipeline. The study listed 150 to 200 TCR beta chains as associated with cytomegalovirus. In a later analysis, 16,951 TCR beta sequences were associated with specific HLA alleles at a false discovery rate of 0.05. A later genetic analysis reported fewer N-insertions in productive TCRs among donors in an Asian-associated ancestry cluster than the 666-donor mean. An earlier analysis of some 590 of the donors showed that most TCR beta V segments appeared in productive rearrangements either about 90% or about 30% of the time, which broadly matched IMGT annotations. Because some donors lacked HLA typing at each locus, the association tests relied only on the typed subset. In vitro tests confirmed that a few of the cytomegalovirus-associated TCR beta chains recognize cytomegalovirus antigens.

The library was produced with the immunoSEQ multiplex PCR assay. The multiplex PCR relied on a mix of 60 forward primers for TCR Vbeta segments and 13 reverse primers for TCR Jbeta segments. The CDR3 region of rearranged TCR beta genes was amplified from genomic DNA by a multiplex PCR assay. The amplified TCR beta libraries were sequenced on the Illumina HiSeq System as 87-base-pair reads. Concerning the study's data processing: Across the 670 or so repertoires, a later analysis counted 80 million or so unique TCR beta chains, 9.5 million to 12 million of which were shared by at least two donors. To remove PCR and sequencing errors, raw reads were error-corrected and collapsed into unique sequences using a nearest-neighbor algorithm that merged closely related sequences. Alignment of CDR3 sequences to IMGT reference sequences was used to assign V, D and J gene segments. For a sequence to be retained, at least a six-nucleotide match to both a V gene segment and a J gene segment was required. A rearrangement was called productive if the CDR3 had no stop codons and remained in frame with V and J, and every other rearrangement was called non-productive. CDR3 was defined according to IMGT convention as the region running from the second conserved V-encoded cysteine to the conserved J-encoded phenylalanine. The earlier analysis of 500 to 650 of the donors excluded any sequence lacking an unambiguous match to a single V gene segment. An earlier analysis of around 600 of the donors classified V segments as functional when productive rearrangements were above 56.7% and as segregating when the standard deviation between donors was above 5%. A statistical classification framework was built to diagnose cytomegalovirus status from the catalog of TCR beta chain sequences. In a later analysis, V and J genes were assigned by comparing TCR nucleotide sequences against IMGT/GENE-DB human TR gene sequences. A later analysis assigned CDR3 sequences and most-parsimonious VDJ recombination scenarios with the TCRdist pipeline. In a later analysis, every TCR beta chain was defined by the combination of its CDR3 amino acid sequence and its V-gene family, and reads without a unique V-gene family were dropped. A later analysis removed 500 to 600 highly shared, low-generation-probability nucleotide sequences to deal with suspected cross-contamination and a sequencing artifact. For each public chain, a later analysis derived a clonal expansion index from normalized ranks of inferred template counts within each repertoire. Generation probabilities in a later analysis came from a VDJ recombination model fitted to out-of-frame rearrangements, and those results were checked against IGoR. In a later analysis, hypergeometric tests were used to score TCR-TCR, TCR-HLA and TCR-CMV co-occurrence, with a repertoire-size bias correction applied to TCR pairs. In a later analysis, false discovery rates were estimated by permuting HLA or CMV assignments 20 times. In a later analysis, co-occurring TCRs were grouped using DBSCAN, and TCRdist sequence similarity was added for clustering within HLA-allele-positive subsets. Repertoires with fewer than 30,000 or more than 120,000 public chains, plus five repertoires with anomalous nucleotide sharing, were excluded from co-occurrence clustering. TCRdb obtained this table from immuneACCESS and retained in-frame rearrangements with V and J assigned. These tables miss some clones; where compared with another copy, unresolved V genes account for less than half of the shortfall, and the remainder is unexplained. The D gene and trimming were derived from the DNA, and the V and J assignments and clone size from that table. This sample has some 130,000 clones in its table, and around 77% of those were observed once. The ten largest clonotypes hold around 1.2% of the sample.

There are 15 amino acids in the CDR3, from cysteine to phenylalanine inclusive. Left in the record is the CDR3 DNA by itself, 45 bases read in frame from the first base. The germline V gene sets CDR1 to MNHEY and CDR2 to SVGAGI. The cohort was made up of 500 to 800 healthy bone marrow donors. At the time of sampling, all cohort members were nominally healthy, though unrecorded immune exposures were likely present. The donor was CMV seronegative and was included in the group of 352 seronegative cohort members. A peripheral blood sample was collected from each donor, and TCR beta sequencing was performed on peripheral blood mononuclear cells. Genomic DNA was extracted from the blood cell samples with the Qiagen DNeasy Blood Extraction Kit. A remark on this clone: It lacks a known antigen. No clone much larger than this one lies a single base away; base qualities are absent.

Sequenced: PBMCs. The TCR comes from a man aged 50 or older in good health and CMV-seronegative. The rearranged chain carries TRBV6-5 and TRBJ2-5, with TRBD1 perhaps the D gene, on 5 matching bases. Gene TRBJ2-7 matches the end of the DNA better, so the J call may be wrong. The CDR3 here reads CASSYSGDSRYEQYF. At the DNA level, the sequence is TGTGCCAGCAGTTATTCGGGTGACAGCAGATACGAGCAGTACTTC.